The entry that follows covers one T cell receptor (beta chain) sequence. The antigen remains undetermined. This specimen belongs to a study of graft-versus-host responses after intestinal transplantation. Whole-study results and caveats: Some patients had graft-donor T cell macrochimerism. In their allografts, the ratios of graft-versus-host to host-versus-graft T cell clones were high. GvH clones were identified in recipient marrow, with some first appearing in ileum or blood.

V lost 3 bases, J lost 4 bases, and 12 bases lay in between. In germline, CDR1 is MNHEY, CDR2 SMNVEV (reference sequence). The CDR3 consists of 14 residues. This table comes from immunoSEQ multiplex PCR, and its TCRdb copy is limited to in-frame clones, with some not included. Altogether 130,000 or so clones are present, nearly 95% being singletons, with the ten largest covering roughly 0.19%. The sequence was obtained from a human donor who received an intestinal transplant. The V call is TRBV27, the J call TRBJ1-1; D is unresolved. Sequenced material: unstimulated CD4+ T cells sorted from spleen or lymph node cells, taken before intestinal transplant. Here the CDR3 reads CASSLEAVGTEAFF. The DNA of the CDR3 is TGTGCCAGCAGTTTGGAAGCCGTCGGCACTGAAGCTTTCTTT.